This TCR beta chain is from a study of response to subunit inactivated influenza vaccine. From the RT-PCR reads, TCRdb called clonotypes with MiXCR, one entry per CDR3 protein. The sample has a few hundred thousand distinct CDR3 sequences, 22% seen once. This clonotype was found a few times. Its antigen is undetermined. The V end lost 5 bases, the J end lost 2 bases, and 13 bases lay between the germline ends. In germline, CDR1 is SGHTA, CDR2 FQGNSA. The CDR3 covers 16 residues. Whole-study findings and limits: Researchers suggested that each seasonal influenza vaccination recruits few new T cells.

Material: PBMCs from blood, obtained less than 22 months after vaccination. The chain is built from TRBV7-2 and TRBJ1-6; a possible D gene is TRBD1 (6 bases). The origin of this receptor is a man aged 50 to 69 who received an inactivated influenza vaccine. The chain's CDR3 is CASSTAPGAYNSPLHF. CDR3 DNA sequence: TGTGCCAGCAGCACCGCCCCAGGGGCCTATAATTCACCCCTCCACTTT.